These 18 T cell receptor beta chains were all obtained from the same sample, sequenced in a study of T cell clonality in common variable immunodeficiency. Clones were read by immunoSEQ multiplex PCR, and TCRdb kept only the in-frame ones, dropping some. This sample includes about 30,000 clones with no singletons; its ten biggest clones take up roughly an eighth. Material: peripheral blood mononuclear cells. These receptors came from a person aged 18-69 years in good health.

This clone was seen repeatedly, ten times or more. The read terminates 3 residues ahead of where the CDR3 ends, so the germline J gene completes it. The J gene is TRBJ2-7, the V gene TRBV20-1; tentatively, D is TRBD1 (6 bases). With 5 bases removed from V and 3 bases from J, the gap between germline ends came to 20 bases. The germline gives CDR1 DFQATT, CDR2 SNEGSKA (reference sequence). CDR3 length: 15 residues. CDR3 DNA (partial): TGCAGTGCTGTAGAAGCGCGGACAGACGGCTACGAG. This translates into CSAVEARTDGYE. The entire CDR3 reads CSAVEARTDGYEQYF.

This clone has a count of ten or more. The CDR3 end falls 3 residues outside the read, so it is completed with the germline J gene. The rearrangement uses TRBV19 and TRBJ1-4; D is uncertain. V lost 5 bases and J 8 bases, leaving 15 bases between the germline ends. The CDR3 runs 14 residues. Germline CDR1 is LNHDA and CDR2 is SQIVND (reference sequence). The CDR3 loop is CASSPLGPWEKLFF. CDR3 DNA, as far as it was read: TGTGCCAGTAGTCCCCTGGGCCCCTGGGAAAAA.

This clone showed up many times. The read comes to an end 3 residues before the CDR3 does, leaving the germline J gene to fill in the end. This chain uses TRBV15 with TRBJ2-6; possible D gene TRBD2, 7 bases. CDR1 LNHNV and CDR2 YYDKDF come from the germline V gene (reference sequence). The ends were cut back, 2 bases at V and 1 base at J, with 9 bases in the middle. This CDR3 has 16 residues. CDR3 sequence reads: CATSRRGGSGANVLTF. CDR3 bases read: TGTGCCACCAGCAGAAGGGGGGGGTCTGGGGCCAACGTC.

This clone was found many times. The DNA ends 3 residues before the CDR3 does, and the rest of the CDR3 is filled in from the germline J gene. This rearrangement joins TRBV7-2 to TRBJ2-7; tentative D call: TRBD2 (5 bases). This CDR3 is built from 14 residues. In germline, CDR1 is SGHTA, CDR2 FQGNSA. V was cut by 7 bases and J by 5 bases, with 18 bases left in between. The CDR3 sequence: CASNEGPAWNEQYF. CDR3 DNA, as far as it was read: TGTGCCAGCAACGAGGGTCCGGCCTGGAACGAG.

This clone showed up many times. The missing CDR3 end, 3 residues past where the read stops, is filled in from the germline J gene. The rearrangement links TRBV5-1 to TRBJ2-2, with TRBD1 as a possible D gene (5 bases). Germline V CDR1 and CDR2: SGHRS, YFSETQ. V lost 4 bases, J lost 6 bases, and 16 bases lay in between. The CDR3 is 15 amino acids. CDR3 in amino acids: CASSPSGLQSGELFF. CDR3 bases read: TGCGCCAGCAGCCCTTCAGGGTTACAGTCCGGGGAG. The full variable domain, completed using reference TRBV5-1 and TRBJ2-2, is KAGVTQTPRYLIKTRGQQVTLSCSPISGHRSVSWYQQTPGQGLQFLFEYFSETQRNKGNFPGRFSGRQFSNSRSEMNVSTLELGDSALYLCASSPSGLQSGELFFGEGSRLTVL.

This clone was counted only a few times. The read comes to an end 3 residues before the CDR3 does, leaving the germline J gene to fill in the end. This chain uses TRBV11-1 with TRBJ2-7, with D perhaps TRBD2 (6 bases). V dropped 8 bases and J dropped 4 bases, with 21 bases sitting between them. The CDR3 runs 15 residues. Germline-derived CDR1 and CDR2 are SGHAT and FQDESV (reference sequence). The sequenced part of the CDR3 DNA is TGTGCCAGCGCAACCCAAATCGCAGGGACTTACGAG. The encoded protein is CASATQIAGTYE. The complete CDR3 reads CASATQIAGTYEQYF.

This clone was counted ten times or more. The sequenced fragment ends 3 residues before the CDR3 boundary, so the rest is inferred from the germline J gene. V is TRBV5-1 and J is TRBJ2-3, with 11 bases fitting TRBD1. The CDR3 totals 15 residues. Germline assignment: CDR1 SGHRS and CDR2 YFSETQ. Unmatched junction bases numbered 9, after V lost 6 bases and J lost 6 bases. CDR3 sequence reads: CASKFRTGGSDTQYF. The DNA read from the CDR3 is TGCGCCAGCAAATTCCGGACAGGGGGCTCGGATACG.

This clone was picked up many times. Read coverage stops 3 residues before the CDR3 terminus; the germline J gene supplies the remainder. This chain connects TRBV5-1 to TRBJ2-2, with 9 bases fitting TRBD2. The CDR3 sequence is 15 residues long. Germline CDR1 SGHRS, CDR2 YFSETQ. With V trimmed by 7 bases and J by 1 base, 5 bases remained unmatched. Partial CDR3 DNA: TGCGCCAGCCGTAATAGCGGGGGGAACACCGGGGAG. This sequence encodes CASRNSGGNTGE. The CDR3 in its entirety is CASRNSGGNTGELFF.

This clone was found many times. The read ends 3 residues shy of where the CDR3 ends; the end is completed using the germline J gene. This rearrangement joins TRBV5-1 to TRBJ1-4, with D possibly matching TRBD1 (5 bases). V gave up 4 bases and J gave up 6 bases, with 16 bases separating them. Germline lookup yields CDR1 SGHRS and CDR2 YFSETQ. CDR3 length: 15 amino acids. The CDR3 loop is CASSPEGHPDEKLFF. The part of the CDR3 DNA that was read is TGCGCCAGCAGCCCGGAGGGGCACCCGGATGAAAAA.

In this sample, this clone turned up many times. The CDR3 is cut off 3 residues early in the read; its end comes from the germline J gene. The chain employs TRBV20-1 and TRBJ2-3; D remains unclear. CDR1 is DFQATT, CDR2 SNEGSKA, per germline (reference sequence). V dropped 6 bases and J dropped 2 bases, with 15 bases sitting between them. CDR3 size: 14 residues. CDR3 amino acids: CSAESTAATDTQYF. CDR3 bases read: TGCAGTGCGGAATCTACAGCAGCCACAGATACG.

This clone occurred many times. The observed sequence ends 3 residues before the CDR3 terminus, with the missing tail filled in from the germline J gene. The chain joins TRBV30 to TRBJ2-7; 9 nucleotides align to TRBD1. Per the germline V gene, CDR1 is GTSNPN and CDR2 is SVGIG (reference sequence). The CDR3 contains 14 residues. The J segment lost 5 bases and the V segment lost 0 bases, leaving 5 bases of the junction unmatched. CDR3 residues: CAWSVQGQGHEQYF. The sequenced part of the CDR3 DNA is TGTGCCTGGAGTGTACAGGGACAGGGACACGAG.

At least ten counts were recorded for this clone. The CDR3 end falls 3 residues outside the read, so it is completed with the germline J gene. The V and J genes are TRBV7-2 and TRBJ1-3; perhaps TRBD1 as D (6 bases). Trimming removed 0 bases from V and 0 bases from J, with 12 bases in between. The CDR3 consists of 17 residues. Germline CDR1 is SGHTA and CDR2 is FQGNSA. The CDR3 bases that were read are TGTGCCAGCAGCTTAGCCAGGGGATTTACCTCTGGAAACACC. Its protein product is CASSLARGFTSGNT. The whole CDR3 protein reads CASSLARGFTSGNTIYF.

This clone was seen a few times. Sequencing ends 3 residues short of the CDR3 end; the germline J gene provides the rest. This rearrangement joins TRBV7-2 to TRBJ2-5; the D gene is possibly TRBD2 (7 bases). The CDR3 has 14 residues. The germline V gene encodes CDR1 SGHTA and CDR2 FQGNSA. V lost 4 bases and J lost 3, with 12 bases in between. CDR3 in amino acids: CASSWGGAEETQYF. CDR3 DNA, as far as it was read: TGTGCCAGCAGCTGGGGGGGGGCGGAAGAGACC.

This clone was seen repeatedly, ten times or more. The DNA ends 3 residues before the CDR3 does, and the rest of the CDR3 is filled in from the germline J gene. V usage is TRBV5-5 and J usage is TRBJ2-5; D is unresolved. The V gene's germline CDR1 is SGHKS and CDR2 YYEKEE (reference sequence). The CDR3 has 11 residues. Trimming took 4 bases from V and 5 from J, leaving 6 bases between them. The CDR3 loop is CASSHWETQYF. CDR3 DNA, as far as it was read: TGTGCCAGCAGCCACTGGGAGACC.

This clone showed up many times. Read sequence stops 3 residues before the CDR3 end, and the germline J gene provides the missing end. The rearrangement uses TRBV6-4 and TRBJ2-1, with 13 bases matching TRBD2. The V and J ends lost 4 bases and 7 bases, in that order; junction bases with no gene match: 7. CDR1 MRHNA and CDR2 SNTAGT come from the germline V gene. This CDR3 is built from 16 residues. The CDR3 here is CASSASTSGGSNEQFF. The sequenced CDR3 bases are TGTGCCAGCAGTGCCTCGACTAGCGGGGGGTCGAATGAG.

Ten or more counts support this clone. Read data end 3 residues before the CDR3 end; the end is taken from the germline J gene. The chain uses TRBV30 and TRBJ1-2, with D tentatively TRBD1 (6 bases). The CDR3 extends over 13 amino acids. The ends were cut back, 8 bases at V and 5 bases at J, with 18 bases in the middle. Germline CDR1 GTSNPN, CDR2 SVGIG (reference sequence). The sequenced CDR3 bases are TGTGCCGGGAACAGGGAGGTGGGTTATGGC. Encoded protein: CAGNREVGYG. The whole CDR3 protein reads CAGNREVGYGYTF.

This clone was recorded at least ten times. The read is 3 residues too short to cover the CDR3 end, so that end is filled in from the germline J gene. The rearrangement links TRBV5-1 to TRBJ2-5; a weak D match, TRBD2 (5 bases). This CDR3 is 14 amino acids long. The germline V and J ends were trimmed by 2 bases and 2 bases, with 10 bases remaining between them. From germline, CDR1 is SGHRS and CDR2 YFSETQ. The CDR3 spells CASSFGELQETQYF. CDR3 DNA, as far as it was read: TGCGCCAGCAGCTTCGGGGAACTACAAGAGACC. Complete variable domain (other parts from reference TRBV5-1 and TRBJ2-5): KAGVTQTPRYLIKTRGQQVTLSCSPISGHRSVSWYQQTPGQGLQFLFEYFSETQRNKGNFPGRFSGRQFSNSRSEMNVSTLELGDSALYLCASSFGELQETQYFGPGTRLLVL.

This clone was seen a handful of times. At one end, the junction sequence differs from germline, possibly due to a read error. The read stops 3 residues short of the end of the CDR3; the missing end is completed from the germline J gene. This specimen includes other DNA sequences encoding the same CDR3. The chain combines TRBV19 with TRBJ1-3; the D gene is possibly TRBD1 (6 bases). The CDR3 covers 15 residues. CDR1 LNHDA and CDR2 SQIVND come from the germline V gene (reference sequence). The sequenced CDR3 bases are TGTGCCACACAACCACAGGGAAGTCGTGGAAACACG. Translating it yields CATQPQGSRGNT. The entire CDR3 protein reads CATQPQGSRGNTIYF.